The entry below describes one T cell receptor (beta chain). Trimming removed 2 bases from V and 6 bases from J, with 12 bases in between. Germline CDR1 and CDR2: SGHDT and YYEEEE. This CDR3 spans 14 amino acids. Authors' data handling: Reference gene primers were amplified, and this amplification served to estimate nucleated cell counts. Here immunoSEQ multiplex PCR was the method, and the copy in TCRdb shows in-frame clones only, minus some. The V and J calls and clone size are taken from that table; D and trimming were inferred from the DNA. In the table there are hundreds of thousands of clones, over 75% of which are singletons. These data originate in a study of blood T cell repertoires in COVID-19. About the study: COVID-19 samples from acute and convalescent phases originated in the United States, Italy and Spain. Sources were T cells, B-cell-depleted T cells, or PBMCs; the material itself was cDNA or gDNA.

The sample taken for sequencing was peripheral blood. The origin of this receptor is a human donor in a cohort sampled during active COVID-19. The chain carries TRBV5-6 and TRBJ2-1; D gene ambiguous. The CDR3 region has the DNA TGTGCCAGCAGCTTTCAATCTCCGGGCAATGAGCAGTTCTTC. Its translation is CASSFQSPGNEQFF.